This T cell receptor beta chain was recorded in a study of T-cell memory formation after mild COVID-19. Study summary: Largely donor-specific TCR clusters were found.

Study-wide findings and caveats: A balance of CD4 and CD8 characterized clones contracting day 15 to 85, whereas later expanders leaned CD4+. CM and EM subsets held most contracting CD4+ clones; EMRA held CD8+ ones.

Remarks on this clonotype: The antigen remains undetermined.

TCRdb re-called the 5' RACE reads through MiXCR, storing one row per CDR3 protein. The sample yields roughly 600,000 distinct CDR3 sequences, roughly 18% seen once. The sample was PBMCs or a T cell subset sorted from them (not recorded which). This clonotype was sampled from an adult woman who had mild COVID-19 (a few samples of this study predate the infection). Cell type and time point are not known.

The CDR3 protein is CSARTSGEDTQYF. CDR3 sequence (DNA): TGCAGTGCTAGAACTAGCGGGGAAGATACGCAGTATTTT. The V gene is TRBV20-1, the J gene TRBJ2-3; 10 nucleotides line up with TRBD2. The germline V gene has CDR1 DFQATT and CDR2 SNEGSKA (reference sequence). V was pared by 2 bases and J by 5 bases, with 1 base of the junction left unmatched. The CDR3 totals 13 residues.